The rows below give T cell receptor beta chains drawn from one sample of a study of OX40 agonist ivuxolimab in advanced cancers. Produced via immunoSEQ multiplex PCR; TCRdb's table is partial and in-frame only. Here the sample spans around 19,000 clones, approximately 83% being singletons. The specimen comprised CD4+ or CD8+ T cells sorted from blood, sampled in a trial of the OX40 agonist ivuxolimab. The origin of the receptors is an adult with an advanced solid tumor such as melanoma, head and neck, liver or kidney cancer. Both conserved end residues are part of each CDR3. Each record gives: D gene, V gene, clone size, J gene, CDR3 DNA, CDR3 protein. A D gene is named only where the DNA matches it firmly. Clone size appears in some rows only: once, few, many, or a class for an expanded clone.

NA	TRBV19	NA	TRBJ2-5	TGTGCCAGTAGCATACGGTTTCAAGAGACCCAGTACTTC	CASSIRFQETQYF
TRBD1	TRBV10-3	NA	TRBJ2-1	TGTGCCATCAGATCCACGGGACAGGGGGCTTCGAGCTCCTACAATGAGCAGTTCTTC	CAIRSTGQGASSSYNEQFF
TRBD1	TRBV7-6	NA	TRBJ2-7	TGTGCCAGCAGCTTAAGTTTGGACAGGGGCGAGCAGTACTTC	CASSLSLDRGEQYF
NA	TRBV5-1	NA	TRBJ1-4	TGCGCCAGCAGCGCCGACGGGACGAATGAAAAACTGTTTTTT	CASSADGTNEKLFF
TRBD1	TRBV9	once	TRBJ1-2	TGTGCCAGCAGCACGTCCCGACAGGGTGATGGCTACACCTTC	CASSTSRQGDGYTF
TRBD1	TRBV7-9	NA	TRBJ2-4	TGTGCCAGCAGCTTAGGACAGGGGTCCTTAGCCAAAAACATTCAGTACTTC	CASSLGQGSLAKNIQYF
TRBD1	TRBV5-1	NA	TRBJ2-5	TGCGCCAGCAGCTTGACGGACAGGGGTGGGACCCAGTACTTC	CASSLTDRGGTQYF
NA	TRBV9	NA	TRBJ2-1	TGTGCCAGCGCCCCCATGGGCGTAGTCTACAATGAGCAGTTCTTC	CASAPMGVVYNEQFF
NA	TRBV5-4	NA	TRBJ2-2	TGTGCCAGCAGCCCTAAGGGTGGCGTCACCGGGGAGCTGTTTTTT	CASSPKGGVTGELFF
NA	TRBV6-6	NA	TRBJ1-2	TGTGCCAGCAGTTACTCTGCGCAGGCTCGCTATGGCTACACCTTC	CASSYSAQARYGYTF
NA	TRBV11-3	NA	TRBJ2-5	TGTGCCAGTAGCTCCGGGCCAGGAGAGACCCAGTACTTC	CASSSGPGETQYF
NA	TRBV5-4	NA	TRBJ2-5	TGTGCCAGCAGCTCTCGGACTTCCGGGGGAACGACCCAGTACTTC	CASSSRTSGGTTQYF
NA	TRBV5-4	NA	TRBJ1-1	TGTGCCAGCAGCCAAGATGGCAACACTGAAGCTTTCTTT	CASSQDGNTEAFF
NA	TRBV5-1	NA	TRBJ2-5	TGCGCCAGCAGCTTGGTGGGGGCGAAAGGGGAGACCCAGTACTTC	CASSLVGAKGETQYF
NA	TRBV10-1	NA	TRBJ1-1	TGCGCCAGCAGTTCCGCGGTCGCCGACACTGAAGCTTTCTTT	CASSSAVADTEAFF
TRBD1	TRBV28	NA	TRBJ1-3	TGTGCCAGCAGTTTAGGCACAGGGGGCGCCTCTGGAAACACCATATATTTT	CASSLGTGGASGNTIYF
NA	TRBV6-5	NA	TRBJ2-7	TGTGCCAGCAGTTACCTGCGGGGTGCCGAGCAGTACTTC	CASSYLRGAEQYF
NA	TRBV29-1	NA	TRBJ2-2	TGCAGCGTTTTTCCCGACACCGGGGAGCTGTTTTTT	CSVFPDTGELFF
NA	TRBV2	NA	TRBJ1-6	TGTGCCAGCAGGGGGCCTGGAGCGTATAATTCACCCCTCCACTTT	CASRGPGAYNSPLHF
NA	TRBV5-1	NA	TRBJ2-7	TGCGCCAGCAGCCTCGGGCGGGCCTACGAGCAGTACTTC	CASSLGRAYEQYF
TRBD1	TRBV13	NA	TRBJ2-1	TGTGCCAGCAGCCCCCGGACAGGGTCTCTTGAGCAGTTCTTC	CASSPRTGSLEQFF
TRBD1	TRBV18	NA	TRBJ1-4	TGTGCCAGCTCACGGGACAGTGTTAATGAAAAACTGTTTTTT	CASSRDSVNEKLFF
TRBD2	TRBV5-1	NA	TRBJ2-7	TGCGCCAGCAGCGAGAGTAGCGGGGGCTACGAGCAGTACTTC	CASSESSGGYEQYF
NA	TRBV11-3	NA	TRBJ1-1	TGTGCCAGCAGCACCCAGTACACTGAAGCTTTCTTT	CASSTQYTEAFF
TRBD1	TRBV4-1	NA	TRBJ2-1	TGCGCCAGCAGCCAAGCCCCCACCGGACAGGGGGCTAATGAGCAGTTCTTC	CASSQAPTGQGANEQFF
NA	TRBV5-1	NA	TRBJ2-5	TGCGCCAGCAGCTTGGACGGGAAAGAGACCCAGTACTTC	CASSLDGKETQYF
TRBD1	TRBV2	once	TRBJ2-5	TGTGCCAGCAGTCGACCTCAGGGGGCGGGCGAGACCCAGTACTTC	CASSRPQGAGETQYF
NA	TRBV5-1	few	TRBJ1-5	TGCGCCAGCAGCTCCGGAATCAATCAGCCCCAGCATTTT	CASSSGINQPQHF
NA	TRBV6-6	NA	TRBJ2-3	TGTGCCAGCAGTTACACAGTACACCTTTTCACAGATACGCAGTATTTT	CASSYTVHLFTDTQYF
NA	TRBV28	NA	TRBJ1-4	TGTGCCCCCCTGGGGACTAATGAAAAACTGTTTTTT	CAPLGTNEKLFF
NA	TRBV7-2	NA	TRBJ2-7	TGTGCCAGCAGCTTAGGGCCCGGGACCTACGAGCAGTACTTC	CASSLGPGTYEQYF
NA	TRBV5-4	NA	TRBJ2-3	TGTGCCAGCAGCTTGTATAGGAGCACTGATACGCAGTATTTT	CASSLYRSTDTQYF
NA	TRBV6-6	NA	TRBJ2-5	TGTGCCAGCAGTTACTCGATGACAGCGATGCAAGAGACCCAGTACTTC	CASSYSMTAMQETQYF
NA	TRBV11-3	NA	TRBJ1-1	TGTGCCAGCAGCCGGAAGATGAACACTGAAGCTTTCTTT	CASSRKMNTEAFF
NA	TRBV12-2	NA	TRBJ2-6	TGTGCAAGTCGCGCACGAACCACACAAAGTCGGGCCAACGTCCTGACTTTC	CASRARTTQSRANVLTF
NA	TRBV7-9	NA	TRBJ2-1	TGTGCCAGCAGCTCTAGAGTTAGGCCCTACAATGAGCAGTTCTTC	CASSSRVRPYNEQFF
NA	TRBV6-5	NA	TRBJ2-5	TGTGCCAGCAGCAGGGCTTGGGGGGAGACCCAGTACTTC	CASSRAWGETQYF
TRBD2	TRBV6-5	once	TRBJ2-3	TGTGCCAGCAGTTCATTAGCGGGGGGCCGGGCGGATACGCAGTATTTT	CASSSLAGGRADTQYF
TRBD1	TRBV19	once	TRBJ2-6	TGTGCCAGTAGTATTTCGGACAGGGGGGTGAGACTCTCCCCTGGGGCCAACGTCCTGACTTTC	CASSISDRGVRLSPGANVLTF
NA	TRBV13	NA	TRBJ2-7	TGTGCCAGCAGCAGACGAAACTACTACGAGCAGTACTTC	CASSRRNYYEQYF
NA	TRBV5-1	NA	TRBJ2-2	TGCGCCAGCAGCTTACCTCGGAACACCGGGGAGCTGTTTTTT	CASSLPRNTGELFF
TRBD1	TRBV29-1	NA	TRBJ2-7	TGCAGCGTTCAGGACAGGGTCTACGAGCAGTACTTC	CSVQDRVYEQYF
NA	TRBV5-1	once	TRBJ2-2	TGCGCCAGCAGCTTCGGGGGAGGGAACACCGGGGAGCTGTTTTTT	CASSFGGGNTGELFF
NA	TRBV4-1	NA	TRBJ2-1	TGCGCCAGCAGCCCGACTGCCAGTTCAGGTGTTGATGAGCAGTTCTTC	CASSPTASSGVDEQFF
TRBD1	TRBV5-1	NA	TRBJ2-5	TGCGCCAGCAGCTTGGGTACAGGGGCCCAAGAGACCCAGTACTTC	CASSLGTGAQETQYF
NA	TRBV6-5	NA	TRBJ1-6	TGTGCCAGCAGGCCTTCCGGGGTCTATAATTCACCCCTCCACTTT	CASRPSGVYNSPLHF
NA	TRBV21-1	NA	TRBJ2-5	TGTGCCAGCAGCAAAGGGGGCAGGAGCGGGAGACACCTCGAAGAGACCCAGTACTTC	CASSKGGRSGRHLEETQYF
NA	TRBV7-2	NA	TRBJ2-7	TGTGCCAGCAGCTTAGTCGGGGCCAAGGTCGGCGAGCAGTACTTC	CASSLVGAKVGEQYF
NA	TRBV13	few	TRBJ2-7	TGTGCCAGCAGCGGCACGGGGGCCGGACTATTTTACGAGCAGTACTTC	CASSGTGAGLFYEQYF
NA	TRBV23-1	NA	TRBJ2-5	TGCGCCAGCAGTCAATCGGCAGCACGCATTTCTCAAGAGACCCAGTACTTC	CASSQSAARISQETQYF
NA	TRBV18	NA	TRBJ1-5	TGTGCCAGCTCACCAAAACGGGATCAGCCCCAGCATTTT	CASSPKRDQPQHF
NA	TRBV7-3	NA	TRBJ2-1	TGTGCCAGCAGCCCCGGTCGGGTCTCTTTCAATGAGCAGTTCTTC	CASSPGRVSFNEQFF
TRBD2	TRBV7-2	NA	TRBJ2-7	TGTGCCAGCAGCTTTAGCGGGGGGGCCGGGGAGCAGTACTTC	CASSFSGGAGEQYF
TRBD2	TRBV5-3	once	TRBJ2-1	TGTGCCAGAAGCTATACCATGGCCCAGCGGGATCCGGTCCGGCAGTTCTTC	CARSYTMAQRDPVRQFF
NA	TRBV7-3	NA	TRBJ2-1	TGTGCCAGCAGCCCAGGGGGCGCGGGAGGGTGGAATGAGCAGTTCTTC	CASSPGGAGGWNEQFF
TRBD1	TRBV7-3	NA	TRBJ1-2	TGTGCCAGCAGCCCTGACAGGGGCCAGGATTTCTATGGCTACACCTTC	CASSPDRGQDFYGYTF
NA	TRBV5-6	NA	TRBJ2-1	TGTGCCAGCAGCACCCCCGTGACTAGTGACAACAATGAGCAGTTCTTC	CASSTPVTSDNNEQFF
NA	TRBV7-6	NA	TRBJ2-2	TGTGCCAGCAGCTTAGTTGGGTCCACCGGGGAGCTGTTTTTT	CASSLVGSTGELFF
TRBD2	TRBV7-9	NA	TRBJ2-2	TGTGCCAGCAGTCGGTCCGGCGGGGGGGTCCCGAACACCGGGGAGCTGTTTTTT	CASSRSGGGVPNTGELFF